This is a list of T cell receptor beta chains from one sample in a study of blood T cell repertoires in COVID-19. The protocol was immunoSEQ multiplex PCR, while the TCRdb copy is restricted to in-frame clones and leaves out a portion. Among about 290,000 clones listed, around four fifths were seen once. The specimen sequenced was peripheral blood. The source of these receptors is a woman aged 45-65 years with active or convalescent COVID-19. CDR3s include the opening cysteine and the closing phenylalanine or tryptophan. Each record gives: CDR3 protein, CDR3 DNA, J gene, clone size, V gene, D gene. D genes are given only for firm matches. Part of the rows lack a size; the others show once, few, many or a class for expanded clones.

CDR3aa: CASSLGGTPRVTGELFF
CDR3nt: TGCGCCAGCAGCTTGGGCGGGACCCCGAGGGTCACCGGGGAGCTGTTTTTT
j_gene: TRBJ2-2
abundance: .
v_gene: TRBV5-1
d_gene: .

CDR3aa: CASSLRQVYNSPLHF
CDR3nt: TGTGCCAGCAGCCTACGACAGGTCTATAATTCACCCCTCCACTTT
j_gene: TRBJ1-6
abundance: .
v_gene: TRBV11-2
d_gene: .

CDR3aa: CASSLGADRNEQYF
CDR3nt: TGTGCCAGCAGCCTAGGGGCCGATCGGAACGAGCAGTACTTC
j_gene: TRBJ2-7
abundance: .
v_gene: TRBV27
d_gene: .

CDR3aa: CASRAGQAWIGMNTEAFF
CDR3nt: TGCGCCAGCAGGGCTGGACAGGCCTGGATTGGCATGAACACTGAAGCTTTCTTT
j_gene: TRBJ1-1
abundance: once
v_gene: TRBV5-1
d_gene: TRBD1

CDR3aa: CASSLSGGDNEQFF
CDR3nt: TGCGCCAGCAGCCTTAGCGGGGGGGACAATGAGCAGTTCTTC
j_gene: TRBJ2-1
abundance: .
v_gene: TRBV5-1
d_gene: TRBD2

CDR3aa: CATSREGGGNQPQHF
CDR3nt: TGTGCCACCAGCAGAGAGGGGGGGGGAAATCAGCCCCAGCATTTT
j_gene: TRBJ1-5
abundance: .
v_gene: TRBV15
d_gene: .

CDR3aa: CASSQGPGTRNGYTF
CDR3nt: TGCGCCAGCAGCCAAGGGCCCGGGACACGGAATGGCTACACCTTC
j_gene: TRBJ1-2
abundance: .
v_gene: TRBV4-1
d_gene: .

CDR3aa: CASSLDTNTGELFF
CDR3nt: TGTGCCAGCAGCTTAGACACGAACACCGGGGAGCTGTTTTTT
j_gene: TRBJ2-2
abundance: .
v_gene: TRBV7-8
d_gene: .

CDR3aa: CASSQVWGETQETQYF
CDR3nt: TGCGCCAGCAGCCAAGTTTGGGGGGAGACGCAAGAGACCCAGTACTTC
j_gene: TRBJ2-5
abundance: once
v_gene: TRBV4-1
d_gene: .

CDR3aa: CASSAQGATDTQYF
CDR3nt: TGTGCCAGCAGCGCCCAAGGGGCGACAGATACGCAGTATTTT
j_gene: TRBJ2-3
abundance: .
v_gene: TRBV9
d_gene: .

CDR3aa: CASREGRVTEAFF
CDR3nt: TGTGCCAGTAGGGAGGGGAGGGTCACTGAAGCTTTCTTT
j_gene: TRBJ1-1
abundance: .
v_gene: TRBV19
d_gene: .

CDR3aa: CASSLTRDRNTEAFF
CDR3nt: TGTGCCAGCAGCTTGACCCGAGACAGGAACACTGAAGCTTTCTTT
j_gene: TRBJ1-1
abundance: .
v_gene: TRBV7-2
d_gene: .

CDR3aa: CASNAGGGLNTEAFF
CDR3nt: TGTGCCAGCAATGCTGGGGGGGGCCTGAACACTGAAGCTTTCTTT
j_gene: TRBJ1-1
abundance: .
v_gene: TRBV9
d_gene: .

CDR3aa: CASSTSGGTGELFF
CDR3nt: TGTGCCAGTAGTACTAGCGGGGGCACCGGGGAGCTGTTTTTT
j_gene: TRBJ2-2
abundance: .
v_gene: TRBV19
d_gene: TRBD2

CDR3aa: CASSPRVLETQYF
CDR3nt: TGTGCCAGCTCACCTCGGGTTCTTGAGACCCAGTACTTC
j_gene: TRBJ2-5
abundance: .
v_gene: TRBV18
d_gene: .

CDR3aa: CASSWDGREAFF
CDR3nt: TGCGCCAGCAGCTGGGACGGGAGAGAAGCTTTCTTT
j_gene: TRBJ1-1
abundance: .
v_gene: TRBV5-1
d_gene: .

CDR3aa: CASSQLEGMTFF
CDR3nt: TGTGCCAGCAGCCAGCTGGAGGGGATGACGTTCTTC
j_gene: TRBJ2-1
abundance: many
v_gene: TRBV3-1/TRBV3-2
d_gene: .

CDR3aa: CASSPEAGGGRQYF
CDR3nt: TGCGCCAGCAGCCCGGAGGCAGGGGGAGGACGGCAGTACTTC
j_gene: TRBJ2-7
abundance: once
v_gene: TRBV5-1
d_gene: .

CDR3aa: CASSRGIMNTEAFF
CDR3nt: TGTGCCAGCAGTCGAGGAATTATGAACACTGAAGCTTTCTTT
j_gene: TRBJ1-1
abundance: .
v_gene: TRBV6-5
d_gene: .

CDR3aa: CASSLSGVGGYTF
CDR3nt: TGTGCCAGCAGTTTGTCCGGGGTAGGTGGCTACACCTTC
j_gene: TRBJ1-2
abundance: .
v_gene: TRBV12-3/TRBV12-4
d_gene: .

CDR3aa: CASSPTSGGHEQFF
CDR3nt: TGTGCCAGCAGCCCAACATCTGGGGGCCATGAGCAGTTCTTC
j_gene: TRBJ2-1
abundance: .
v_gene: TRBV5-5
d_gene: .

CDR3aa: CASRAVMNTEAFF
CDR3nt: TGTGCCAGCCGAGCGGTGATGAACACTGAAGCTTTCTTT
j_gene: TRBJ1-1
abundance: few
v_gene: TRBV6-5
d_gene: .